The present T cell receptor beta chain was sequenced within a study of control samples from healthy donors and cancer patients. CDR1 is SQVTM and CDR2 is ANQGSEA in the germline V gene. Trimming removed 7 bases at V and 1 base at J, with 5 bases between. The CDR3 consists of 11 residues. Method: immunoSEQ multiplex PCR; TCRdb's copy keeps in-frame clones and lacks some. The sample has 78,000 or so clones, more than 85% seen once; the top ten hold about 4%. Sequenced sample: blood. The source of this sequence is a woman aged 45-65 years in good health. The V and J genes are TRBV29-1 and TRBJ2-1; D gene unclear. The CDR3 loop is CSGDSYNEQFF. The CDR3, as DNA: TGCAGCGGCGATTCCTACAATGAGCAGTTCTTC.